The clone carrying this TCR beta chain was detected many times. Its antigen is not known. RNA transcripts were the source from which TCR beta CDR3 regions were amplified. An initial RT-PCR round employing HTBI primers preceded a second-round multiplex PCR. Using its own MiXCR run on the multiplex PCR reads, TCRdb lists one record per CDR3 protein. The top ten clones hold approximately 6.9% of a sample with about 620,000 distinct CDR3 sequences, 22% of them seen once. Stable hyperthyroidism meant no progression to ophthalmopathy within 18 months of follow-up. V shed 5 bases and J shed 3 bases, with 14 bases lying between them. Germline CDR1 MGHRA, CDR2 YSYEKL. CDR3 length equals 14 residues. This entry belongs to a study of Graves' ophthalmopathy and Graves' hyperthyroidism. Study results and limitations: In blood, most expanded thyroid clonotypes above 0.001 frequency were also detected.

The sequence derives from a woman between 18 and 30 years old with stable Graves' hyperthyroidism. Some clones in this sample may be carry-over from other donors' samples. Sequencing was performed on peripheral blood. The chain employs TRBV4-1 and TRBJ2-7, with TRBD1 as a possible D gene (5 bases). This CDR3 is CASSFPGSGYEQYF. The CDR3 DNA sequence: TGCGCCAGCAGCTTCCCAGGGTCGGGCTACGAGCAGTACTTC.